One and the same sample provided the 10 T cell receptor beta chains below, sequenced in a study of CD8+ T cells in alopecia areata. Extracted RNA was reverse transcribed, and the resulting cDNA served as sequencing template. Assay used: immunoSEQ multiplex PCR; TCRdb lists only in-frame clones, some missing. The sample carries almost 250,000 clones, under 80% recorded once. Here the sequenced sample was CD4+ T cells sorted from blood, taken at week 0. The receptors here all came from a human donor with alopecia areata.

Worth noting for this clone: This same CDR3 is encoded by further DNA sequences in the sample. CDR3 residues: CAWSLSGNQPQHF. DNA for the CDR3: TGTGCCTGGAGTTTGAGTGGAAATCAGCCCCAGCATTTT. The V call is TRBV30, the J call TRBJ1-5, with no clear D. CDR1 GTSNPN and CDR2 SVGIG come from the germline V gene (reference sequence). V lost 2 bases to trimming and J lost 4 bases, with 9 bases between them. The CDR3 is 13 amino acids.

This sequence joins TRBV7-3 and TRBJ1-6; D gene unclear. The V end was cut by 3 bases, the J end by 10 bases, with 13 bases between. In germline, CDR1 is SGHTA, CDR2 FQGTGA. The CDR3 is 14 amino acids. CDR3 sequence: CASSFVSKESPLHF. DNA for the CDR3: TGTGCCAGCAGCTTCGTCAGTAAGGAGTCACCCCTCCACTTT.

This clone appeared a few times. The V gene is TRBV7-9, the J gene TRBJ2-5; D possibly matches TRBD1 or TRBD2 (5 bases each). Germline V gene data show CDR1 as SEHNR and CDR2 as FQNEAQ (reference sequence). This CDR3 region has 16 residues. Trimming shortened V by 5 bases and J by 5 bases, and 21 bases separated the two germline ends. The CDR3 region has the DNA TGTGCCAGCAGCCAACAGCTCAGGGTAGGGAGCGAGACCCAGTACTTC. It specifies CASSQQLRVGSETQYF.

This chain joins TRBV2 and TRBJ2-7, with 8 bases aligning to TRBD1. Germline V gives CDR1 SNHLY, CDR2 FYNNEI. The CDR3 is 12 amino acids. J gave up 1 base and V 8 bases, and 1 base lay outside the gene matches. The CDR3 sequence: CASRDRSYEQYF. The CDR3, as DNA: TGTGCCAGCCGGGACAGGTCCTACGAGCAGTACTTC.

Only a few counts were recorded for this clone. The gene calls are TRBV7-8 and TRBJ2-2; 11 bases map to TRBD2. Germline V gene lookup returns CDR1 SGHVS and CDR2 FQNEAQ. With V trimmed by 3 bases and J by 5 bases, 2 bases remained unmatched. The CDR3 covers 15 residues. CDR3 DNA: TGTGCCAGCAGCTTCCTAGCGGGGGGAACCGGGGAGCTGTTTTTT. It codes for CASSFLAGGTGELFF.

The gene calls are TRBV5-1 and TRBJ2-7, with 14 nucleotides matching TRBD2. CDR1 is SGHRS and CDR2 is YFSETQ in the germline V gene. CDR3 length: 17 residues. Losses at the gene ends were 3 bases for V and 5 bases for J; bases not matched to a gene: 10. CDR3 amino acids: CASSSGLAGGSNDEQYF. The DNA of the CDR3 is TGCGCCAGCAGCTCTGGACTAGCGGGGGGCTCGAACGACGAGCAGTACTTC. The whole variable domain, filled in from reference TRBV5-1 and TRBJ2-7, reads KAGVTQTPRYLIKTRGQQVTLSCSPISGHRSVSWYQQTPGQGLQFLFEYFSETQRNKGNFPGRFSGRQFSNSRSEMNVSTLELGDSALYLCASSSGLAGGSNDEQYFGPGTRLTVT.

The chain carries TRBV4-3 and TRBJ2-3; D uncertain. CDR1 is LGHNA and CDR2 is YSLEER in the germline V gene. V gave up 0 bases and J gave up 7 bases, with 8 bases separating them. The CDR3 is 13 residues long. As DNA, the CDR3 is TGCGCCAGCAGCCAAGATCCTGGCTATACGCAGTATTTT. Its translation is CASSQDPGYTQYF.

This clone has only a few counts. CDR3 in amino acids: CASTAETQYF. The CDR3 nucleotides read TGTGCCAGCACCGCGGAGACCCAGTACTTC. The V gene is TRBV6-5, the J gene TRBJ2-5; D gene uncertain. The CDR3 length is 10 residues. Trimming cost V 7 bases and J 5 bases, with 5 bases left between them. CDR1 and CDR2 from the germline V gene are MNHEY and SVGAGI.

This rearrangement joins TRBV15 to TRBJ1-5; 8 bases are shared with TRBD1. CDR3 length: 14 residues. Germline V lookup: CDR1 LNHNV, CDR2 YYDKDF (reference sequence). Trimming took 6 bases from V and 4 from J; bases not matched to a gene: 5. The CDR3 sequence is CATSINRGNQPQHF. For the CDR3, the DNA is TGTGCCACCAGTATCAACAGGGGGAATCAGCCCCAGCATTTT.

The chain employs TRBV7-2 and TRBJ2-7, with TRBD1 matching over 8 bases. Per germline, CDR1 SGHTA and CDR2 FQGNSA. J lost 7 bases, V lost 5 bases, and 4 bases had no gene match. The CDR3 covers 12 residues. The CDR3 loop reads CASSRTGWEQYF. The CDR3 nucleotides read TGTGCCAGCAGCAGGACAGGGTGGGAGCAGTACTTC. Variable domain in full (rest from reference TRBV7-2 and TRBJ2-7): GAGVSQSPSNKVTEKGKDVELRCDPISGHTALYWYRQSLGQGLEFLIYFQGNSAPDKSGLPSDRFSAERTGGSVSTLTIQRTQQEDSAVYLCASSRTGWEQYFGPGTRLTVT.